The text below deals with one T cell receptor beta chain. The germline V gene encodes CDR1 KGHSH and CDR2 LQKENI. The CDR3 sequence is 14 residues long. V lost 3 bases, J lost 5 bases, and 13 bases lay in between. This sample is part of a study of shared clonotypes between healthy human individuals. This table comes from immunoSEQ multiplex PCR, and its TCRdb copy is limited to in-frame clones, with some not included. Of 1.5 million to 1.9 million clones listed, 98% were seen once; the top ten hold approximately 0.45%. Sequencing was done on a sample of naive CD4+ T cells sorted from blood. Regarding subset: CD45RA+ positively selected. The rearrangement joins TRBV18 to TRBJ1-1; possibly TRBD1 for D (5 bases). The source of this sequence is a man aged 25 to 45 in good health. The CDR3, as DNA: TGTGCCAGCTCACCTAAAGGGGCAGGGACTGAAGCTTTCTTT. The encoded protein is CASSPKGAGTEAFF.